This T cell receptor beta chain derives from a study of shared clonotypes between healthy human individuals (dated by TCRdb to 2018 to 2021). About the study as a whole: Three men and two women, aged 18 to 49 years, made up the cohort. The study deeply sequenced blood TCR repertoires of five healthy adults to estimate repertoire size and the extent of clonotype sharing between individuals. To increase sequencing depth and limit assay-specific biases, different laboratories used diverse techniques to prepare libraries and sequence TCR repertoires. Leukapheresis yielded between about 0.94 and 10 billion PBMCs per donor.

The paper as a whole reports these results and caveats: Sampling was restricted to blood, and TCR repertoires in tissue are likely to differ from TCR repertoires in blood. The small number of donors limited the genetic and exposure-history diversity represented. Pairwise subsampling led to the expectation that sequencing depth would affect the degree of clonotype sharing among donors.

About this clone: Its antigen specificity is not known. A read error likely explains this, since a far larger clone differs by one base. Other nucleotide sequences in the sample specify the same CDR3.

From the germline V gene (reference sequence), CDR1 is GTSNPN and CDR2 is SVGIG. There are 13 amino acids in the CDR3, from cysteine to phenylalanine inclusive. The CDR3 DNA has 39 bases and is translated from base 1. The donors were healthy, HIV-negative adults who had no recently reported acute infections or vaccinations. Every donor was a Caucasian adult residing in Nashville, Tennessee, USA. For unsorted samples, 90 million or so PBMCs were counted and genomic DNA was extracted with the QIAamp DNA Blood Mini kit. Blood was obtained by leukapheresis, after which PBMCs were separated by Ficoll-Histopaque density gradient centrifugation and cryopreserved in liquid nitrogen vapor phase. TCR CDR3 regions were amplified from genomic DNA by multiplex PCR using the deep immunoSEQ assay. Extracted genomic DNA from each cell subset was spread evenly across all wells of several immunoSEQ 96-well plates, with each plate serving as a replicate. For unsorted PBMC, 250 to 300 ng of genomic DNA, equivalent to about 30,000 T cell genomes, went into each replicate PCR. Ten immunoSEQ deep assay plates were used to sequence the unsorted PBMC genomic DNA. Purified libraries were measured with a Qubit 3.0 fluorometer, size-checked on a Bioanalyzer 2100, and measured again with the KAPA Library Quantification kit. A separate single-read 150-cycle Illumina NextSeq 550 flow cell was used to sequence each immunoSEQ 96-well plate. The source study handled its data this way. The immunoSEQ output contained only junctional sequences without quality scores, so filtering could not match that applied to full-length reads. To assign V/J genes and CDR3, sequences were annotated against IMGT germline references using PyIR, a Python wrapper for IgBLAST v1.9. Reads were filtered out if the reads had weak V/J assignments (E-value above 1e-6), no CDR3, stop codons, out-of-frame junctions, or ambiguous translated residues. A V3J clonotype was defined by an identical inferred V gene, J gene, and CDR3 amino acid sequence. Percentage overlap between repertoires was calculated by dividing the number of shared unique clonotypes by the size of the smaller repertoire. Three approaches were used to assess repertoire richness: RTK rarefaction, the Chao1 estimator, and Recon v2.1 estimates of unobserved clonotypes. Not all clones reach the TCRdb copy of this immuneACCESS table, which keeps in-frame sequences only. Checked studies attribute under half of the gap to unresolved V genes and leave the rest unexplained. V and J calls and clone size are as listed in that table; D and trimming were resolved from the DNA. Here the sample has about 520,000 clones; roughly 80% occur a single time. The top ten hold roughly 13% of the sample.

Recombination joined TRBV30 with TRBJ2-7; 6 matching bases give a weak D call of TRBD1. The receptor's source is a woman aged 40-49 years in good health. Some clones in this sample may be carry-over from other donors' samples. The sample was PBMCs. This receptor has the CDR3 CAWSRGQLYEQYF. The sequenced DNA: TGTGCATGGAGTAGAGGACAGCTCTACGAGCAGTACTTC.